Following are 10 T cell receptor beta chains from one sample sequenced in a study of blood T cell repertoires in COVID-19. Assay used: immunoSEQ multiplex PCR; TCRdb lists only in-frame clones, some missing. Of a few hundred thousand clones in the sample, 88% are singletons; the top ten hold more than 0.55%. Specimen: peripheral blood. The receptor source for this set is a human donor in a cohort sampled during active COVID-19.

The V call is TRBV6-5, the J call TRBJ2-3; 7 bases align to TRBD2. Trimming at V came to 6 bases and at J to 4 bases, leaving 10 bases not matched to a gene. The CDR3 has 15 residues. Germline V lookup: CDR1 MNHEY, CDR2 SVGAGI. CDR3: CASSHGRERADTQYF. The CDR3 DNA follows: TGTGCCAGCAGCCACGGGCGGGAGCGGGCAGATACGCAGTATTTT.

The rearrangement links TRBV11-2 to TRBJ1-1; no firm D call. Trimming left V 2 bases short and J 7 bases short, with 11 bases between. Germline V gene sequence: CDR1 SGHAT, CDR2 FQNNGV. This CDR3 spans 13 amino acids. CDR3 sequence: CASSLLSPFEAFF. In DNA form, the CDR3 reads TGTGCCAGCAGCTTACTTTCCCCCTTTGAAGCTTTCTTT. Looking up the rest from reference TRBV11-2 and TRBJ1-1 gives the full variable domain: EAGVAQSPRYKIIEKRQSVAFWCNPISGHATLYWYQQILGQGPKLLIQFQNNGVVDDSQLPKDRFSAERLKGVDSTLKIQPAKLEDSAVYLCASSLLSPFEAFFGQGTRLTVV.

The rearrangement uses TRBV7-2 and TRBJ1-2; no clear D. Trimming stripped 5 bases from V and 0 bases from J, with 13 bases between. The CDR3 totals 15 residues. Germline V lookup: CDR1 SGHTA, CDR2 FQGNSA. The CDR3 protein is CASSPTSLANYGYTF. The DNA for the CDR3 is TGTGCCAGCAGCCCCACGAGTCTAGCTAACTATGGCTACACCTTC.

The V and J genes are TRBV7-9 and TRBJ1-5; D is ambiguous. V was clipped by 7 bases and J by 0 bases, with 22 bases between them. This CDR3 contains 18 residues. Germline loops: CDR1 SEHNR, CDR2 FQNEAQ (reference sequence). This chain's CDR3 is CASTPSPGGINSNQPQHF. In DNA, the CDR3 is TGTGCCAGCACCCCATCGCCCGGAGGGATTAATAGCAATCAGCCCCAGCATTTT.

The chain employs TRBV9 and TRBJ2-1; 10 nucleotides match TRBD1. The CDR3 length is 14 residues. J gave up 12 bases and V 1 base, and 7 bases lay outside the gene matches. The germline V gene has CDR1 SGDLS and CDR2 YYNGEE. The CDR3 sequence is CASSVTADRGRQFF. The CDR3 DNA reads as TGTGCCAGCAGCGTAACCGCCGACAGGGGGCGGCAGTTCTTC.

This chain uses TRBV5-1 with TRBJ1-4; TRBD1 might be the D (5 bases). Germline CDR1 reads SGHRS; CDR2 reads YFSETQ. V lost 4 bases and J lost 7, with 20 bases in between. The CDR3 length is 16 residues. The CDR3 sequence: CASSTEPPQGSEKLFF. In DNA form, the CDR3 reads TGCGCCAGCAGCACCGAGCCCCCCCAGGGCAGTGAAAAACTGTTTTTT.

The chain links TRBV28 to TRBJ1-1; D is unclear. The germline CDR1 and CDR2 sequences are MDHEN and SYDVKM. V was cut by 5 bases and J by 0 bases, with 4 bases left in between. The CDR3 covers 12 residues. CDR3: CASSIMNTEAFF. The CDR3 DNA reads as TGTGCCAGCAGTATAATGAACACTGAAGCTTTCTTT.

This chain links TRBV5-4 with TRBJ1-2; D is perhaps TRBD1 (5 bases). Germline V gene data show CDR1 as SGHNT and CDR2 as YYREEE (reference sequence). This CDR3 region has 15 residues. Trimming took 3 bases from V and 0 from J, leaving 12 bases between them. The CDR3 DNA sequence: TGTGCCAGCAGCTCTGGGGGGTCAACTAACTATGGCTACACCTTC. Translated, it gives CASSSGGSTNYGYTF.

The chain recombines TRBV7-9 with TRBJ2-1; 13 nucleotides match TRBD2. The J segment lost 5 bases and the V segment lost 4 bases, leaving 5 bases of the junction unmatched. Germline lookup yields CDR1 SEHNR and CDR2 FQNEAQ (reference sequence). This CDR3 region has 16 residues. CDR3 DNA sequence: TGTGCCAGCAGCTCCACCGGACTAGCGGGAGACAATGAGCAGTTCTTC. The encoded protein is CASSSTGLAGDNEQFF.

This clone is a singleton in its sample. The chain employs TRBV7-2 and TRBJ2-7; 11 bases match TRBD2. The CDR3 covers 17 residues. Germline CDR1 is SGHTA and CDR2 is FQGNSA. The ends lost 5 bases at V and 0 bases at J; junction bases unmatched: 9. The CDR3 protein is CASSPRLAGSSSYEQYF. As DNA, the CDR3 is TGTGCCAGCAGCCCACGACTAGCGGGGAGTTCCTCCTACGAGCAGTACTTC.